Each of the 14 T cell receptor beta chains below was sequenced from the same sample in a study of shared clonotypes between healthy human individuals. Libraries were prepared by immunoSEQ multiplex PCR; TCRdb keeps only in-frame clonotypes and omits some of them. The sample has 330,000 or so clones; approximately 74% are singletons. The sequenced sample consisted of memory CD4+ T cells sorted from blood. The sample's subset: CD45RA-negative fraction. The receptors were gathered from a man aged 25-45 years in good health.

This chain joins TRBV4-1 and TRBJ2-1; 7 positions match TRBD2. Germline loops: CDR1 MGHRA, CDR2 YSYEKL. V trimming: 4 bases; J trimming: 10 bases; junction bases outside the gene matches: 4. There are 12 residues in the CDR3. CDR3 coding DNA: TGCGCCAGCAGCCCTACAGCGGGGGAGCAGTTCTTC. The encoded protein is CASSPTAGEQFF.

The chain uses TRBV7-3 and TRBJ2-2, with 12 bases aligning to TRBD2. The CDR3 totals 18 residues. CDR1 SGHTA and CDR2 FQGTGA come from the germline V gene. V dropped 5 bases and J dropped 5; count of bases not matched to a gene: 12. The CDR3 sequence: CASSKGPSSGRETGELFF. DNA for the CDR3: TGTGCCAGCAGCAAAGGACCCTCTAGCGGGAGGGAAACCGGGGAGCTGTTTTTT.

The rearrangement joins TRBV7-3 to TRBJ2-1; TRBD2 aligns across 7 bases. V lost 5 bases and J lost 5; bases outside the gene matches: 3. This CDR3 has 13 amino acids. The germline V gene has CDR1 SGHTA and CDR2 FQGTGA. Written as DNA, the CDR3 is TGTGCCAGCAGCCAGGGACTAAACAATGAGCAGTTCTTC. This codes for CASSQGLNNEQFF.

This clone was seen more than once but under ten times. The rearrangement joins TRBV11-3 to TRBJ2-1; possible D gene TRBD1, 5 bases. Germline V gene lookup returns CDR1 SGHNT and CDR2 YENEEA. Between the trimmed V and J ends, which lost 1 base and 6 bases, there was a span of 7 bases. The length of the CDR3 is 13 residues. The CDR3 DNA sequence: TGTGCCAGCAGCTTAGGGACAATCAATGAGCAGTTCTTC. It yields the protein CASSLGTINEQFF.

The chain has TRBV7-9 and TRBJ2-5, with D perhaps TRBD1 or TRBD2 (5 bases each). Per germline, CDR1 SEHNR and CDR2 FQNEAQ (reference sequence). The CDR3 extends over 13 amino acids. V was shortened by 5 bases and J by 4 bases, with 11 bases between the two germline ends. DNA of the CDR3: TGTGCCAGCAGCGTGAGGGGTCGAGAGACCCAGTACTTC. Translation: CASSVRGRETQYF. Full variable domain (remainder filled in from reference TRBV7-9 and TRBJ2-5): DTGVSQNPRHKITKRGQNVTFRCDPISEHNRLYWYRQTLGQGPEFLTYFQNEAQLEKSRLLSDRFSAERPKGSFSTLEIQRTEQGDSAMYLCASSVRGRETQYFGPGTRLLVL.

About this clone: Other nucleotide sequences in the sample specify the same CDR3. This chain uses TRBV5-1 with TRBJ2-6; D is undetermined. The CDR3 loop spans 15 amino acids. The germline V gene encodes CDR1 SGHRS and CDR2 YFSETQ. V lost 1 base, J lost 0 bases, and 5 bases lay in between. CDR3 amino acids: CASSLTGSGANVLTF. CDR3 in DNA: TGCGCCAGCAGCTTGACCGGCTCTGGGGCCAACGTCCTGACTTTC.

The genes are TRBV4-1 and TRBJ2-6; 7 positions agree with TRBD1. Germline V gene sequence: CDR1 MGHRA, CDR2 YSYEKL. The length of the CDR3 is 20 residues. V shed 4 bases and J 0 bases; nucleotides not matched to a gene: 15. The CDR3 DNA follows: TGCGCCAGCAGCCCTCGTTCCGGGACAGAGCACCACTCTGGGGCCAACGTCCTGACTTTC. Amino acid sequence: CASSPRSGTEHHSGANVLTF.

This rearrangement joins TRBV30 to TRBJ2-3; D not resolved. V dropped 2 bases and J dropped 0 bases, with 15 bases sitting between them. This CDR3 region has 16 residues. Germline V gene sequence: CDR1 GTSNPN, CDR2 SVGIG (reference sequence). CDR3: CAWSWFRSASTDTQYF. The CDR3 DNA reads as TGTGCCTGGAGTTGGTTTCGGTCAGCTAGCACAGATACGCAGTATTTT.

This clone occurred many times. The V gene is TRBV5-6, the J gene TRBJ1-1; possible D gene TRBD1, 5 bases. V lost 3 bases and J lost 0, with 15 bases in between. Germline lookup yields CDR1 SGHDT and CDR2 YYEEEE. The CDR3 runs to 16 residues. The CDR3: CASSSRRQNLNTEAFF. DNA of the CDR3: TGTGCCAGCAGCTCCCGCCGACAGAATTTGAACACTGAAGCTTTCTTT.

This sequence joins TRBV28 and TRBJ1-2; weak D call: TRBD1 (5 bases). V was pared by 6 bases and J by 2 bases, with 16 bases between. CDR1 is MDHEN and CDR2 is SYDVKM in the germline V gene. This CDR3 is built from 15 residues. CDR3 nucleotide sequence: TGTGCCAGCAGGGGACCGGGACGGACGAACTATGGCTACACCTTC. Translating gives CASRGPGRTNYGYTF.

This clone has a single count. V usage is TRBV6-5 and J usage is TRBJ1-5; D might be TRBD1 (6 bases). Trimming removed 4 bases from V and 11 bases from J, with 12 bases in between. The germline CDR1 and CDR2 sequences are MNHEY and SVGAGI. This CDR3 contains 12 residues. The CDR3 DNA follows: TGTGCCAGCAGTTCCTACTCAGGGGCCCAGCATTTT. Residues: CASSSYSGAQHF.

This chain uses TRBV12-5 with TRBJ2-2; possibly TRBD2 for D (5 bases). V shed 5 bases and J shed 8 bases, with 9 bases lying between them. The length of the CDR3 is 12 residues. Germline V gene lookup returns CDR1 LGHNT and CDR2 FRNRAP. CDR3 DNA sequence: TGTGCTAGTGGTAGCGGTGTGGGGGAGCTGTTTTTT. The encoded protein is CASGSGVGELFF.

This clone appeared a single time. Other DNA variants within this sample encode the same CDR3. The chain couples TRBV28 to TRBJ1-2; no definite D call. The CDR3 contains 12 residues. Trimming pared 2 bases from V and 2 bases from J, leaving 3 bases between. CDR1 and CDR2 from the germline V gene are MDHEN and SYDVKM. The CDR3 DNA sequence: TGTGCCAGCAGTTTACAGAACTATGGCTACACCTTC. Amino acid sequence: CASSLQNYGYTF.

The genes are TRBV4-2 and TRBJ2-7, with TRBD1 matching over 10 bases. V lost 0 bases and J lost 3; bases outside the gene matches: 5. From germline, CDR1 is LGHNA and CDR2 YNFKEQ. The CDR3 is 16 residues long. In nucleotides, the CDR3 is TGTGCCAGCAGCCAAGAAGTTGGACAGGGGGGCTACGAGCAGTACTTC. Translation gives CASSQEVGQGGYEQYF.